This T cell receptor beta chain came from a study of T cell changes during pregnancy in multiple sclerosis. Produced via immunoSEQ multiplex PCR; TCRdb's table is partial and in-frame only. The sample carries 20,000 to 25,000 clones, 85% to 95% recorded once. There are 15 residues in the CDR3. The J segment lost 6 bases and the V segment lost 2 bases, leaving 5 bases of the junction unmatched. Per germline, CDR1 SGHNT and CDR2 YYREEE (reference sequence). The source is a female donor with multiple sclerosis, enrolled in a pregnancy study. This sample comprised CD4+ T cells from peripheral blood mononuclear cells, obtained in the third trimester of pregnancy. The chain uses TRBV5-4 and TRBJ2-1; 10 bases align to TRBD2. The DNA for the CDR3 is TGTGCCAGCAGCTTTTCCCCTAGCGGGGGCAATGAGCAGTTCTTC. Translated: CASSFSPSGGNEQFF.